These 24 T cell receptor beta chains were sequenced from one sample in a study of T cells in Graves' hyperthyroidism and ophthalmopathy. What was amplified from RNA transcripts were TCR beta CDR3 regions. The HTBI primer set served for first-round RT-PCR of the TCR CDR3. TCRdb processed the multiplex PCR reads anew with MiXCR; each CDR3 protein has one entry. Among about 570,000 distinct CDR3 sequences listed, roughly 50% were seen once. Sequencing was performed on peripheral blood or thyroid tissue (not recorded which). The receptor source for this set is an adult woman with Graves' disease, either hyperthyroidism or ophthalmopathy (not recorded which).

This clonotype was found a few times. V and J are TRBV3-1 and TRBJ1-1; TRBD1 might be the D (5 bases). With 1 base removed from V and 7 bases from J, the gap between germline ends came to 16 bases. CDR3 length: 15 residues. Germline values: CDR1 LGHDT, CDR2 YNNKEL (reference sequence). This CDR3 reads CASSQASGTAYEAFF. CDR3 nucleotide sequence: TGTGCCAGCAGCCAAGCGTCGGGGACCGCGTATGAAGCTTTCTTT.

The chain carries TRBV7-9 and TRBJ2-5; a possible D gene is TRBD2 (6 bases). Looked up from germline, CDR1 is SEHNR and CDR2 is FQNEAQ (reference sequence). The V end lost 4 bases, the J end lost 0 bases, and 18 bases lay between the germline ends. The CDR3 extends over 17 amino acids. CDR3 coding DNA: TGTGCCAGCAGCTCCCTCTCCGGAGGGTTAAACCAAGAGACCCAGTACTTC. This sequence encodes CASSSLSGGLNQETQYF. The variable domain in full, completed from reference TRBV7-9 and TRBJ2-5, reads DTGVSQNPRHKITKRGQNVTFRCDPISEHNRLYWYRQTLGQGPEFLTYFQNEAQLEKSRLLSDRFSAERPKGSFSTLEIQRTEQGDSAMYLCASSSLSGGLNQETQYFGPGTRLLVL.

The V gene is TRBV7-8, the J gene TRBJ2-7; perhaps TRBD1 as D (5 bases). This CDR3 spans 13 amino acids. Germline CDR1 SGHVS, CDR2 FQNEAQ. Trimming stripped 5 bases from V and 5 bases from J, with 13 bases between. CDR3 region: CASSTVGRDEQYF. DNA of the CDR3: TGTGCCAGCAGCACCGTGGGGCGTGACGAGCAGTACTTC.

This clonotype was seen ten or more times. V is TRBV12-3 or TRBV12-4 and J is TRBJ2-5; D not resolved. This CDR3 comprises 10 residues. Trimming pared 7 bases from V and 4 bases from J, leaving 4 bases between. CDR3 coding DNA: TGTGCCAGCAAGGGAGAGACCCAGTACTTC. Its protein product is CASKGETQYF.

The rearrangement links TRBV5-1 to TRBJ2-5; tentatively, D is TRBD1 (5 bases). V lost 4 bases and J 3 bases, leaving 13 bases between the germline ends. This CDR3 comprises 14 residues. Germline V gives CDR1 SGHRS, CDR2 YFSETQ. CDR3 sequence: CASSPVGREETQYF. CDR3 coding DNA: TGCGCCAGCAGCCCGGTGGGCAGGGAAGAGACCCAGTACTTC.

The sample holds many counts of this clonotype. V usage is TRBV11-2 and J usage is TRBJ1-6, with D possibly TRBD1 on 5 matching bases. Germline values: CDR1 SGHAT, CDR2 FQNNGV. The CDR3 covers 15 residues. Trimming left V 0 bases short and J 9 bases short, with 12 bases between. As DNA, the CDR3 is TGTGCCAGCAGCTTAGAGACGGGGCTTACTTCACCCCTCCACTTT. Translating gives CASSLETGLTSPLHF.

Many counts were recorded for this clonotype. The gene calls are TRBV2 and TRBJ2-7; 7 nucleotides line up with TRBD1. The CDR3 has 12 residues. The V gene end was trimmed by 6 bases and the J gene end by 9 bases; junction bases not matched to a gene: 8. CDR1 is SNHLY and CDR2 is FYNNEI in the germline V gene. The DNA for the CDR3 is TGTGCCAGCAGGAAGACAGGGTCCGGGCAGTACTTC. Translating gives CASRKTGSGQYF.

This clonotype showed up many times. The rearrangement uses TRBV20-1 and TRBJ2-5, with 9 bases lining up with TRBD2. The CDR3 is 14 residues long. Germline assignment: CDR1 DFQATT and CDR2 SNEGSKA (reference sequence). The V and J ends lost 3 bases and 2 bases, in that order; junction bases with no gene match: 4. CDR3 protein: CSARGLAQQETQYF. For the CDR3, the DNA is TGCAGTGCTAGGGGACTAGCTCAACAAGAGACCCAGTACTTC.

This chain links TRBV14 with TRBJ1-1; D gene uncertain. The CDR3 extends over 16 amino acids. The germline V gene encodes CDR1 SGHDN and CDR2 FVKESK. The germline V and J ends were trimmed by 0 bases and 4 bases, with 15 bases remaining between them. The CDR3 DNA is TGTGCCAGCAGCCAAGATAGGCTATGGCCGACCACTGAAGCTTTCTTT. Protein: CASSQDRLWPTTEAFF.

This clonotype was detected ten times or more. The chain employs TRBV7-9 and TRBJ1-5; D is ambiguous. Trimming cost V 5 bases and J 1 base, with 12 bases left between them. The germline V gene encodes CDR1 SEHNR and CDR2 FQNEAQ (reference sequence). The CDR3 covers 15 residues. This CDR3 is CASSGGSGSNQPQHF. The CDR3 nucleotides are TGTGCCAGCAGCGGCGGCAGTGGGAGCAATCAGCCCCAGCATTTT.

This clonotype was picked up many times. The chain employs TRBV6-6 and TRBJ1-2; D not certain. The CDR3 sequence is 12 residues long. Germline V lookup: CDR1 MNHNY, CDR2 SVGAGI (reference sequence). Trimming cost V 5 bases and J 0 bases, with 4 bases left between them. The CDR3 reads CASSESNYGYTF. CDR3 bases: TGTGCCAGCAGTGAGTCTAACTATGGCTACACCTTC.

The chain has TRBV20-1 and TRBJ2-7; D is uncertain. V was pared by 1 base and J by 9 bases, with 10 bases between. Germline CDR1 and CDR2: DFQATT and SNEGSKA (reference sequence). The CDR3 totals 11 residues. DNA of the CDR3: TGCAGTGCTAGAGGTAGGGTCGGGCAGTACTTC. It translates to CSARGRVGQYF.

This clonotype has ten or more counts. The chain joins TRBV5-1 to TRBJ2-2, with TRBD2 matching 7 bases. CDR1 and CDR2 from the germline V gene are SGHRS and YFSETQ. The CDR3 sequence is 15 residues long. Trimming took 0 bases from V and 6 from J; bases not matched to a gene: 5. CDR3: CASSLATGLAGELFF. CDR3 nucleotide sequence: TGCGCCAGCAGCTTGGCCACCGGACTAGCCGGGGAGCTGTTTTTT. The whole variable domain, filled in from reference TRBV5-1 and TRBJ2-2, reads KAGVTQTPRYLIKTRGQQVTLSCSPISGHRSVSWYQQTPGQGLQFLFEYFSETQRNKGNFPGRFSGRQFSNSRSEMNVSTLELGDSALYLCASSLATGLAGELFFGEGSRLTVL.

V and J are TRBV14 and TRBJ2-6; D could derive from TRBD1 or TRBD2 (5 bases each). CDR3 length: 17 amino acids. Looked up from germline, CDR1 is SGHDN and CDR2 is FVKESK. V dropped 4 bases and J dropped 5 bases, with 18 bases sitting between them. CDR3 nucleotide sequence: TGTGCCAGCAGCCGGGACCCCGTGAACGCCAGGGCCAACGTCCTGACTTTC. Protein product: CASSRDPVNARANVLTF. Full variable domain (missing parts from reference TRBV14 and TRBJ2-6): EAGVTQFPSHSVIEKGQTVTLRCDPISGHDNLYWYRRVMGKEIKFLLHFVKESKQDESGMPNNRFLAERTGGTYSTLKVQPAELEDSGVYFCASSRDPVNARANVLTFGAGSRLTVL.

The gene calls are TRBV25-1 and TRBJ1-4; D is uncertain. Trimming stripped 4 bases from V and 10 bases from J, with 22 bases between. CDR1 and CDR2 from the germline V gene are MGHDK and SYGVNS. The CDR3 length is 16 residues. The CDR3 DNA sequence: TGTGCCAGCAGTGCTATAATGACGGCTGCTTCGGCAAAACTGTTTTTT. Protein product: CASSAIMTAASAKLFF.

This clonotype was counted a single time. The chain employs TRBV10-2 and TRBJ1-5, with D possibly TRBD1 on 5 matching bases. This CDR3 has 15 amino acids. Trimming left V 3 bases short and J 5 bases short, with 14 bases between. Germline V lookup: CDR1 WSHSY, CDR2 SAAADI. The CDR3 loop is CASSDRGGAYQPQHF. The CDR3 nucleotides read TGCGCCAGCAGTGATAGGGGAGGGGCCTATCAGCCCCAGCATTTT.

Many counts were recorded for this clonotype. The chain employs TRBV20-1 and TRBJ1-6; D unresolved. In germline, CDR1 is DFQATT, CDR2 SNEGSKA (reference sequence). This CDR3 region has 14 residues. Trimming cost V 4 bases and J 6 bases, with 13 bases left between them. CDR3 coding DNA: TGCAGTGCTACCTTCGGCTGGGGTAATTCACCCCTCCACTTT. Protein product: CSATFGWGNSPLHF.

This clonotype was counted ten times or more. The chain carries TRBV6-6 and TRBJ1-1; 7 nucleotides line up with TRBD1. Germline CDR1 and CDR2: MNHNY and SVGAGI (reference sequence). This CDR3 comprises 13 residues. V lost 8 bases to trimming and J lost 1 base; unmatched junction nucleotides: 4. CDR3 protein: CASLTGTNTEAFF. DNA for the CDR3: TGTGCCAGCCTGACAGGGACGAACACTGAAGCTTTCTTT.

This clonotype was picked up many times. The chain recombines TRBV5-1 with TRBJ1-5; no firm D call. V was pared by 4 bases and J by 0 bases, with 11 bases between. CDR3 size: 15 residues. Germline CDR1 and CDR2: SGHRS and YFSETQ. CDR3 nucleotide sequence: TGCGCCAGCAGCGAGAGTCCGAATAGCAATCAGCCCCAGCATTTT. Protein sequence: CASSESPNSNQPQHF.

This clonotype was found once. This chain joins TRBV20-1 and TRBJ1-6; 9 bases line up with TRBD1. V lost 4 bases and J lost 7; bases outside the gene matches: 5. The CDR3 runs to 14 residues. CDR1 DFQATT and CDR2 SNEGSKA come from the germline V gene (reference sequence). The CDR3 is CSATAGQGNSPLHF. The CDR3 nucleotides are TGCAGTGCTACTGCGGGACAGGGCAATTCACCCCTCCACTTT.

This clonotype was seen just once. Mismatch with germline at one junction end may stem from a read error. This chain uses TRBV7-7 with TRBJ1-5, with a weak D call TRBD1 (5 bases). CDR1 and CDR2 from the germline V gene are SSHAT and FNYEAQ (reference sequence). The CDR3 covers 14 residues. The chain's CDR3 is CASSPGLGGETQHF. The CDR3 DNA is TGTGCTAGCAGCCCAGGTTTGGGGGGAGAGACCCAGCATTTT.

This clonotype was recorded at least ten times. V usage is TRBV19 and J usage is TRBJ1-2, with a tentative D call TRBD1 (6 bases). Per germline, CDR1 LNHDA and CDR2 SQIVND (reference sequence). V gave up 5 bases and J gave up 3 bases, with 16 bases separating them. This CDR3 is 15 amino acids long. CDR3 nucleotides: TGTGCCAGTAGTCCCCAGGGGCTGGGGGACTATGGCTACACCTTC. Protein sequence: CASSPQGLGDYGYTF.

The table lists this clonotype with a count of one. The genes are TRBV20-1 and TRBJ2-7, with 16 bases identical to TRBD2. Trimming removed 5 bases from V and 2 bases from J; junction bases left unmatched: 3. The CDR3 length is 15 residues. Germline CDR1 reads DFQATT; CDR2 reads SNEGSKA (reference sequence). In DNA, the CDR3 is TGCAGTGCTGCCGGGACTAGCGGGAGGGCCTACGAGCAGTACTTC. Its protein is CSAAGTSGRAYEQYF.

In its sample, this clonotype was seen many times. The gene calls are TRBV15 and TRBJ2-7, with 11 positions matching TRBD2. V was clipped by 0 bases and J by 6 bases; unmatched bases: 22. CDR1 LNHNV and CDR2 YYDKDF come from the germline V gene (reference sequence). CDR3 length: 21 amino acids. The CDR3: CATSRDWGGIAGGPVVGEQYF. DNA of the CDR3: TGTGCCACCAGCAGAGATTGGGGGGGTATAGCGGGAGGGCCGGTCGTAGGCGAGCAGTACTTC.